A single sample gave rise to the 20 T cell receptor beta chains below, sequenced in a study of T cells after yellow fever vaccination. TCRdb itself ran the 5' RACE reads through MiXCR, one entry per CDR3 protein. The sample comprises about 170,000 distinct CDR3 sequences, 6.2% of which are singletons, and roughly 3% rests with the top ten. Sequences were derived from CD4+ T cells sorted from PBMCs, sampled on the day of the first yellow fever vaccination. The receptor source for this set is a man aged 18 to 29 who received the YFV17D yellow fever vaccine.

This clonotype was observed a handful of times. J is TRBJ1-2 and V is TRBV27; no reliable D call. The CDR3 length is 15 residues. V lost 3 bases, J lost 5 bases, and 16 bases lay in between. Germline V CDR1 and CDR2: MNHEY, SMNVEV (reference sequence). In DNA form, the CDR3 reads TGTGCCAGCAGTTTGGACGGAACGGTGACTTATGGCTACACCTTC. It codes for CASSLDGTVTYGYTF.

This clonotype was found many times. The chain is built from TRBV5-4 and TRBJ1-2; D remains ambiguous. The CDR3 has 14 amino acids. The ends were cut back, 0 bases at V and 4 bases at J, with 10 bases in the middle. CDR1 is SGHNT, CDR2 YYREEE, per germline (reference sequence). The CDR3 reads CASSLDESFYGYTF. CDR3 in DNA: TGTGCCAGCAGCTTGGATGAGAGCTTCTATGGCTACACCTTC.

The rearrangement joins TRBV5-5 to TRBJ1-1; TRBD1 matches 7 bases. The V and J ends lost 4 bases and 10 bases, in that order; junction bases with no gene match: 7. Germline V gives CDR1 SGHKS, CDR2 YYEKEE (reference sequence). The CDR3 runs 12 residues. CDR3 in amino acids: CASSTHRGIAFF. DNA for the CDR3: TGTGCCAGCAGCACCCACAGGGGTATAGCTTTCTTT.

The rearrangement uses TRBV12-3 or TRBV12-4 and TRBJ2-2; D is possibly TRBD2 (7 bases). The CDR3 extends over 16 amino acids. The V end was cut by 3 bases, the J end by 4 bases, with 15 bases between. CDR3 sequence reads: CASSFRGGAFTGELFF. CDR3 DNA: TGTGCCAGCAGTTTCCGAGGGGGGGCGTTCACCGGGGAGCTGTTTTTT.

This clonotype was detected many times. CDR3 region: CASSSDRDSPLHF. In nucleotides, the CDR3 is TGTGCCAGCTCATCCGACAGGGACTCACCCCTCCACTTT. The chain employs TRBV18 and TRBJ1-6; TRBD1 matches at 7 bases. This CDR3 region has 13 residues. Germline CDR1 KGHSH, CDR2 LQKENI. V gave up 5 bases and J gave up 10 bases; unmatched junction bases: 5.

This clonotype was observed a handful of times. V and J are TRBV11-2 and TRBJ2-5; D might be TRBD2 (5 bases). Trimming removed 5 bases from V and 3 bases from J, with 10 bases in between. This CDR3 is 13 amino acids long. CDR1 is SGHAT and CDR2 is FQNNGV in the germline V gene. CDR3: CASSRSAEETQYF. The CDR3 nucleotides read TGTGCCAGCAGCCGATCAGCGGAAGAGACCCAGTACTTC.

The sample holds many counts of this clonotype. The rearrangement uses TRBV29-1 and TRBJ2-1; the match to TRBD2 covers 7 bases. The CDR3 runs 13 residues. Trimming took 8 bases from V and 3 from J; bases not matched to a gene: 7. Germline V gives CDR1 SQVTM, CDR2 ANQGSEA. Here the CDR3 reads CSSASGHYNEQFF. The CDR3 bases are TGCAGCTCGGCTAGCGGCCACTACAATGAGCAGTTCTTC.

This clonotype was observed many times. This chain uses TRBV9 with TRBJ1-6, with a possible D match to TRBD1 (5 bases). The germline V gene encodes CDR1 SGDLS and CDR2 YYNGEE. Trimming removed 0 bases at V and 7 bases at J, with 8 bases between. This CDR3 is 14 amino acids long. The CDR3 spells CASSVGAGNSPLHF. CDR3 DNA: TGTGCCAGCAGCGTAGGGGCAGGGAATTCACCCCTCCACTTT.

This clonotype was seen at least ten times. The CDR3 loop is CASSWGINYGYTF. As DNA, the CDR3 is TGTGCCAGCAGTTGGGGCATTAACTATGGCTACACCTTC. This chain joins TRBV12-3 or TRBV12-4 and TRBJ1-2; D perhaps matches TRBD1 (5 bases). The CDR3 spans 13 residues. The V and J ends lost 4 bases and 1 base respectively, with 7 bases between them.

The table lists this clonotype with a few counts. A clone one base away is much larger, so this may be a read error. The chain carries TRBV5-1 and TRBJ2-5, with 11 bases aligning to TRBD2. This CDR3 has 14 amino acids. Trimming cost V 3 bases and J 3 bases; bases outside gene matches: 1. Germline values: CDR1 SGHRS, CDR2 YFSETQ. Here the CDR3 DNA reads TGCGCCAGCAGCTCGGGACTAGCGGAAGAGACCCAGTACTTC. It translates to CASSSGLAEETQYF.

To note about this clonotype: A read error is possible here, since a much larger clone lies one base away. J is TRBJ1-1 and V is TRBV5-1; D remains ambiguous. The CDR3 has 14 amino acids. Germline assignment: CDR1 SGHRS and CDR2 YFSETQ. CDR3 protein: CSSSLVGLSTEAFF. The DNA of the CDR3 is TGCTCCAGCAGCTTGGTGGGGTTGAGCACTGAAGCTTTCTTT.

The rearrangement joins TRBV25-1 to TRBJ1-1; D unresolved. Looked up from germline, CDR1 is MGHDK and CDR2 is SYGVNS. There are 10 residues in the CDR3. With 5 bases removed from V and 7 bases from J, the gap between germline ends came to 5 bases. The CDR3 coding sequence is TGTGCCAGCAGTAGGCTTGAAGCTTTCTTT. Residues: CASSRLEAFF.

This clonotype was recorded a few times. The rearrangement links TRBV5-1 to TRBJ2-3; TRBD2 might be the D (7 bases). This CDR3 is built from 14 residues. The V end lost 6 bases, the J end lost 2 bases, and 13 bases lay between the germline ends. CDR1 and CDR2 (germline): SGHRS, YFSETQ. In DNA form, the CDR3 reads TGCGCCAGCAACAGGGAGGGCTACACAGATACGCAGTATTTT. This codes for CASNREGYTDTQYF.

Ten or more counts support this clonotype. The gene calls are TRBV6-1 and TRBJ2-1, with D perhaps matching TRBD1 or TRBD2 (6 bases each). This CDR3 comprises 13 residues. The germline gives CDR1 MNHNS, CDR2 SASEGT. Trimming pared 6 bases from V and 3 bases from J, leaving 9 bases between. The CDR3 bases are TGTGCCAGCAGCCGGGGGCTCTACAATGAGCAGTTCTTC. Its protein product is CASSRGLYNEQFF.

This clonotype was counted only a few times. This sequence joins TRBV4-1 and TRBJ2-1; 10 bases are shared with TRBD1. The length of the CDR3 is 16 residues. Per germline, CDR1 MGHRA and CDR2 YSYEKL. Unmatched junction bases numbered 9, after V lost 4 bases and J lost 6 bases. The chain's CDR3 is CASSRPGQGIGNEQFF. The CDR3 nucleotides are TGCGCCAGCAGCCGGCCGGGACAGGGGATCGGCAATGAGCAGTTCTTC.

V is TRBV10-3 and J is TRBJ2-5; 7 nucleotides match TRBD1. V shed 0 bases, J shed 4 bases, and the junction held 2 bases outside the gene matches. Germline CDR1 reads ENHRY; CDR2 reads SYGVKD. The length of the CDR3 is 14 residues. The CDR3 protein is CAISESTGIETQYF. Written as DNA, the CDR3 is TGTGCCATCAGTGAGTCGACAGGGATAGAGACCCAGTACTTC.

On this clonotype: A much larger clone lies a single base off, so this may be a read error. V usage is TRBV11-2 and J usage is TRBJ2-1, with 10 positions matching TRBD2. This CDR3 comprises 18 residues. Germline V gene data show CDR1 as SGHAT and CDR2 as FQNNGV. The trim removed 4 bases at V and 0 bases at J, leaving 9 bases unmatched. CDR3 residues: CASSSTSGVSFSYNEQFF. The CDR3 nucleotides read TGTGCCAGCAGCTCCACTAGCGGGGTTTCTTTCTCCTACAATGAGCAGTTCTTC. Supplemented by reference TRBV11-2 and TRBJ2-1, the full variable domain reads EAGVAQSPRYKIIEKRQSVAFWCNPISGHATLYWYQQILGQGPKLLIQFQNNGVVDDSQLPKDRFSAERLKGVDSTLKIQPAKLEDSAVYLCASSSTSGVSFSYNEQFFGPGTRLTVL.

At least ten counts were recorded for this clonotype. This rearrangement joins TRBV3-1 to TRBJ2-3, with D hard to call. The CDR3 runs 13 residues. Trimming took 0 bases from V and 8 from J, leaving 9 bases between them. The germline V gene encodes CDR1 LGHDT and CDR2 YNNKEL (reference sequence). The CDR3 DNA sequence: TGTGCCAGCAGCCAAGAGGCGAGTGGTACGCAGTATTTT. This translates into CASSQEASGTQYF.

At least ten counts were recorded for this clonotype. This chain's CDR3 is CASSLDNNYGYTF. The CDR3 nucleotides are TGTGCCAGCAGCCTCGACAATAACTATGGCTACACCTTC. The V and J genes are TRBV7-3 and TRBJ1-2; D remains unclear. This CDR3 has 13 residues. Germline lookup yields CDR1 SGHTA and CDR2 FQGTGA. Trimming stripped 5 bases from V and 1 base from J, with 8 bases between.

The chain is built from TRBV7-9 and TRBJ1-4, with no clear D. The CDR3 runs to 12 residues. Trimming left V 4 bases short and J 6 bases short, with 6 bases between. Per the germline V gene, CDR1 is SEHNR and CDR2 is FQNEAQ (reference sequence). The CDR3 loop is CASSSLYEKLFF. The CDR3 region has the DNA TGTGCCAGCAGCTCGCTTTATGAAAAACTGTTTTTT.